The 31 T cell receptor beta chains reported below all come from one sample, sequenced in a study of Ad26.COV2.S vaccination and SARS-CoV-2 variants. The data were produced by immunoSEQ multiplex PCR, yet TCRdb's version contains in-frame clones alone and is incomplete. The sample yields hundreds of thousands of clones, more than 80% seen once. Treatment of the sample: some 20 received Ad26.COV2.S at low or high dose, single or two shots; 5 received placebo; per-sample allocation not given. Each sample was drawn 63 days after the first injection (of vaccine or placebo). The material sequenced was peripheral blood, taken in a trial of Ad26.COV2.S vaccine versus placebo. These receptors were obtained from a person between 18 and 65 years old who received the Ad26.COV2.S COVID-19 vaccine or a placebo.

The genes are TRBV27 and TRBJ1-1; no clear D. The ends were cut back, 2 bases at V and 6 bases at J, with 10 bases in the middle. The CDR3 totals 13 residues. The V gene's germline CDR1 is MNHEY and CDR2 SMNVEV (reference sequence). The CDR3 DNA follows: TGTGCCAGCAGTTTAATGGGGAGGCCTGAAGCTTTCTTT. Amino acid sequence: CASSLMGRPEAFF.

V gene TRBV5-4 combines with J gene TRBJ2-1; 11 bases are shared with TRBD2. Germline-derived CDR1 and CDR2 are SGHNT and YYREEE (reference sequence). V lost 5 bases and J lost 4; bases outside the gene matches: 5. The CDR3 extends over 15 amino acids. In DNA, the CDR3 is TGTGCCAGCAGACCCGGGACTAGCGGTTACAATGAGCAGTTCTTC. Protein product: CASRPGTSGYNEQFF.

The CDR3 protein is CASSLGTGPNEKLFF. The CDR3 DNA is TGTGCCAGCAGCCTGGGGACAGGACCTAATGAAAAACTGTTTTTT. V gene TRBV3-1 (or the pseudogene TRBV3-2) combines with J gene TRBJ1-4; 8 positions match TRBD1. The CDR3 consists of 15 residues. The germline V gene encodes CDR1 LGHDT and CDR2 YNNKEL (reference sequence). V shed 4 bases and J 3 bases; nucleotides not matched to a gene: 4.

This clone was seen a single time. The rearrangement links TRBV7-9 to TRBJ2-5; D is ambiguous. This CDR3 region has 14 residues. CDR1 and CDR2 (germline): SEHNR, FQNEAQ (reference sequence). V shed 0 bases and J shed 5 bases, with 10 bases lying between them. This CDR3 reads CASSLARRPETQYF. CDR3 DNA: TGTGCCAGCAGCTTAGCCAGGAGACCGGAGACCCAGTACTTC.

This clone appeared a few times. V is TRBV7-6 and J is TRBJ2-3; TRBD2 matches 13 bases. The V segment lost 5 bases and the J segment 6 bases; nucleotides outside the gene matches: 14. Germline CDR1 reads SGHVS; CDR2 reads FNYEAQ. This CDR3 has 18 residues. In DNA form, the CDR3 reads TGTGCCAGCAGCCCCCGCCCGGGGACTAGCGGGACTTCGGATACGCAGTATTTT. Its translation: CASSPRPGTSGTSDTQYF.

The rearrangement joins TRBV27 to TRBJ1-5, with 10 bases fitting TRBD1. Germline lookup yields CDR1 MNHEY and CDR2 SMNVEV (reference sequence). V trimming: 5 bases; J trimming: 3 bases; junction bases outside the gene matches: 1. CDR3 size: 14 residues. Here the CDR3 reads CASSGQGVNQPQHF. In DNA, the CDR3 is TGTGCCAGCAGTGGACAGGGGGTCAATCAGCCCCAGCATTTT.

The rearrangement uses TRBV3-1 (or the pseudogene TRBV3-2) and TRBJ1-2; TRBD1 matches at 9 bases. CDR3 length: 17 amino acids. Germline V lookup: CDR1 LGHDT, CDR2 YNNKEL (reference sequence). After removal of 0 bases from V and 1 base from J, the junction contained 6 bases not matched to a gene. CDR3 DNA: TGTGCCAGCAGCCAAGATCCCCGGGACAGGGATAACTATGGCTACACCTTC. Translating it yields CASSQDPRDRDNYGYTF.

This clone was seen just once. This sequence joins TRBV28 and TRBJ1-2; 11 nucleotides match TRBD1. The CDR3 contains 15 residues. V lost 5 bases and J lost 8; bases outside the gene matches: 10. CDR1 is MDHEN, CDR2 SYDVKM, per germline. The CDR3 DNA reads TGTGCCAGCAGTCTCCCCGGGACAGGGGGTTCCGGCTACACCTTC. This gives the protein CASSLPGTGGSGYTF.

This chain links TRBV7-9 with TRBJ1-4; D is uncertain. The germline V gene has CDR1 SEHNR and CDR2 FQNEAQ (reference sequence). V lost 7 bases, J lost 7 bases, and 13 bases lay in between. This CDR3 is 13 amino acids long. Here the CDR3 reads CASTFSEIEKLFF. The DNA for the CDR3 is TGTGCCAGCACGTTCTCTGAGATTGAAAAACTGTTTTTT.

CDR3 sequence (DNA): TGCGCCAGCAGCCCCGGACTAGCGGGACCGGGGAATGAGCAGTTCTTC. Translation gives CASSPGLAGPGNEQFF. The rearrangement uses TRBV5-1 and TRBJ2-1; 12 bases map to TRBD2. The trim removed 4 bases at V and 7 bases at J, leaving 9 bases unmatched. Germline CDR1 is SGHRS and CDR2 is YFSETQ. The CDR3 spans 16 residues.

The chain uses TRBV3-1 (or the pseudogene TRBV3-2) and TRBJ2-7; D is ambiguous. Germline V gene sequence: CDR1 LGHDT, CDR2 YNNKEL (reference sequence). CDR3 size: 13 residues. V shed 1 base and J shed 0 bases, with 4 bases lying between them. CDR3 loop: CASSQVSSYEQYF. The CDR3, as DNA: TGTGCCAGCAGCCAAGTGAGCTCCTACGAGCAGTACTTC.

This CDR3 reads CASSKDTAREQYF. The CDR3 DNA is TGTGCCAGTAGTAAGGACACCGCTCGAGAGCAGTACTTC. The chain employs TRBV19 and TRBJ2-7, with a weak D call TRBD1 (5 bases). This CDR3 spans 13 amino acids. With 4 bases removed from V and 7 bases from J, the gap between germline ends came to 14 bases. Per the germline V gene, CDR1 is LNHDA and CDR2 is SQIVND (reference sequence).

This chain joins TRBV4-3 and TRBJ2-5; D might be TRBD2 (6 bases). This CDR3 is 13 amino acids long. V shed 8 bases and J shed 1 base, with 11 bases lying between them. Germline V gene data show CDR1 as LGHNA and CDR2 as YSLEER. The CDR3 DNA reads TGCGCCAGCGGAACTAGCCTCCAAGAGACCCAGTACTTC. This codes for CASGTSLQETQYF.

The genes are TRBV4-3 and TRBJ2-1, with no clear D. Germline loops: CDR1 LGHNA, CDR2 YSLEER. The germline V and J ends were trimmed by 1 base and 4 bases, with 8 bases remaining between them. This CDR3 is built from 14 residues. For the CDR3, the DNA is TGCGCCAGCAGCCAAGTTGGCCTTTACAATGAGCAGTTCTTC. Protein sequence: CASSQVGLYNEQFF.

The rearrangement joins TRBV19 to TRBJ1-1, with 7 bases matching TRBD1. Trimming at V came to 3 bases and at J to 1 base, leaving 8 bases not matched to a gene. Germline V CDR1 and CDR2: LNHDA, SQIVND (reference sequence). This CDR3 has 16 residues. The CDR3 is CASSITSGQWNTEAFF. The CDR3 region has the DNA TGTGCCAGTAGTATTACTTCGGGACAGTGGAACACTGAAGCTTTCTTT.

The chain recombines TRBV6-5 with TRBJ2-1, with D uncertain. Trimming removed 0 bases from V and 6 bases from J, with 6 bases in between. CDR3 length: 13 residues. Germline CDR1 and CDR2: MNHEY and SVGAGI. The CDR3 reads CASSYSGSNEQFF. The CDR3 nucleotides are TGTGCCAGCAGTTACTCGGGCAGCAATGAGCAGTTCTTC.

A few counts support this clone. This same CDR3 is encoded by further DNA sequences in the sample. Here the CDR3 DNA reads TGTGCCAGCAGCCGGGACTCCTCCTACGAGCAGTACTTC. It yields the protein CASSRDSSYEQYF. The V gene is TRBV7-9, the J gene TRBJ2-7; tentative D call: TRBD2 (6 bases). Germline V gene sequence: CDR1 SEHNR, CDR2 FQNEAQ (reference sequence). The CDR3 runs to 13 residues. Trimming stripped 5 bases from V and 0 bases from J, with 8 bases between.

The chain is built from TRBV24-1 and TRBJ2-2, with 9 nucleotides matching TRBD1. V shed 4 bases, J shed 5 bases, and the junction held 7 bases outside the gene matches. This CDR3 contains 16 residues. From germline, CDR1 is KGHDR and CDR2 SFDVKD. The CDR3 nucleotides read TGTGCCACCAGTGACAACTTCGGACAGGGGACCGGGGAGCTGTTTTTT. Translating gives CATSDNFGQGTGELFF.

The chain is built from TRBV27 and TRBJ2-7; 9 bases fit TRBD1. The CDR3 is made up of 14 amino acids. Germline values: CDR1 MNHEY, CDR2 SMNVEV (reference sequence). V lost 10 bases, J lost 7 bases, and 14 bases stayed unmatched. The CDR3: CATRSGTGLLEQYF. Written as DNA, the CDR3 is TGTGCCACCAGGTCGGGGACAGGGCTTTTGGAGCAGTACTTC.

CDR3 amino acids: CATSRGDENSPLHF. CDR3 bases: TGTGCCACCAGTCGGGGGGACGAGAATTCACCCCTCCACTTT. V usage is TRBV24-1 and J usage is TRBJ1-6; D may be TRBD1 (5 bases). Germline assignment: CDR1 KGHDR and CDR2 SFDVKD. This CDR3 has 14 amino acids. Trimming removed 6 bases from V and 7 bases from J, with 12 bases in between.

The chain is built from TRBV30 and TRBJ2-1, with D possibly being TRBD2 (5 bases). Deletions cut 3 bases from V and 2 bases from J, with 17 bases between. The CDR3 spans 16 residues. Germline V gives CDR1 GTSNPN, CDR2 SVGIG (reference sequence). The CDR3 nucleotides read TGTGCCTGGAGCGACTACCCCTTTGGGCCCTACAATGAGCAGTTCTTC. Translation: CAWSDYPFGPYNEQFF.

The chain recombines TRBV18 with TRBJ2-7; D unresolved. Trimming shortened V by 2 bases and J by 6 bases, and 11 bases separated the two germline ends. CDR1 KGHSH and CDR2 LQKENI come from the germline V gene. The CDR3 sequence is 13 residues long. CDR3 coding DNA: TGTGCCAGCTCACCAAATGGGTACGGCGAGCAGTACTTC. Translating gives CASSPNGYGEQYF.

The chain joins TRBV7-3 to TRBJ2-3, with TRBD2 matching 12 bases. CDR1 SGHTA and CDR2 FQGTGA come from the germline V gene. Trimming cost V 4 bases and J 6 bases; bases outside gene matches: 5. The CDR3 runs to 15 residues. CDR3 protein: CASSYGTSGLDTQYF. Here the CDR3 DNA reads TGTGCCAGCAGCTACGGGACTAGCGGGCTTGATACGCAGTATTTT.

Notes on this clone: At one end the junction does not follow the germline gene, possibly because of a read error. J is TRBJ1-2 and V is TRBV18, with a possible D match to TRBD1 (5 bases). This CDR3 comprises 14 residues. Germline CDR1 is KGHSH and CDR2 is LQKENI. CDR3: CATSPMEGTYGYTF. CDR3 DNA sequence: TGTGCCACCTCACCGATGGAGGGGACCTATGGCTACACCTTC.

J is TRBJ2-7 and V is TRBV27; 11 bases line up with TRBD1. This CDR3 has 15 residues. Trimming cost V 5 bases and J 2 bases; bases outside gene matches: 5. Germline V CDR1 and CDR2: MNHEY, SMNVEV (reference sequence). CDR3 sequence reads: CASSPGTGGAYEQYF. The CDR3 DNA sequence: TGTGCCAGCAGTCCAGGGACAGGGGGGGCCTACGAGCAGTACTTC.

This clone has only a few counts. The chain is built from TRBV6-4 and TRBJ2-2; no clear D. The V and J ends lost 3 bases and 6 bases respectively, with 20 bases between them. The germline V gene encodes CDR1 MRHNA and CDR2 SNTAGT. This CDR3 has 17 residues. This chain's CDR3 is CASSDSPGGSAAGELFF. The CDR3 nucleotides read TGTGCCAGCAGTGATAGCCCTGGTGGGTCGGCGGCCGGGGAGCTGTTTTTT.

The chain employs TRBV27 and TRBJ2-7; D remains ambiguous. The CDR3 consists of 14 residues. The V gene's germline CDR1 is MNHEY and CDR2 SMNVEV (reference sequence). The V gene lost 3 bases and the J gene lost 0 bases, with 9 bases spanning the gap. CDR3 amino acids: CASSFGQASYEQYF. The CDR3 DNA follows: TGTGCCAGCAGTTTCGGCCAGGCCTCCTACGAGCAGTACTTC.

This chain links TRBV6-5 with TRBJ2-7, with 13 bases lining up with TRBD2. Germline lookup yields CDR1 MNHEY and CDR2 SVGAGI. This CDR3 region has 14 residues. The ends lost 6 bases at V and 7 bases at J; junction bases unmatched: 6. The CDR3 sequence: CASRLLAGGLEQYF. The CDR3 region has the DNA TGTGCCAGCAGGCTACTAGCGGGAGGGCTTGAGCAGTACTTC.

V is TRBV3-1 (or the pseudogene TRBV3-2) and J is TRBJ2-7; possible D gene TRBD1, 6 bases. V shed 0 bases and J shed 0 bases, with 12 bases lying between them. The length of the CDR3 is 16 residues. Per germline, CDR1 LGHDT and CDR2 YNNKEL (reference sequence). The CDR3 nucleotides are TGTGCCAGCAGCCAAGAGTTACCAGGGGCCTCCTACGAGCAGTACTTC. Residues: CASSQELPGASYEQYF.

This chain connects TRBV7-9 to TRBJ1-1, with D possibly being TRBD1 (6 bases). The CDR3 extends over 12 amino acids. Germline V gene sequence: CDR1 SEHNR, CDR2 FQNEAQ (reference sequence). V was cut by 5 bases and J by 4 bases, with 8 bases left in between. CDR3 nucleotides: TGTGCCAGCAGCCAGGGGACCACTGAAGCTTTCTTT. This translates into CASSQGTTEAFF.

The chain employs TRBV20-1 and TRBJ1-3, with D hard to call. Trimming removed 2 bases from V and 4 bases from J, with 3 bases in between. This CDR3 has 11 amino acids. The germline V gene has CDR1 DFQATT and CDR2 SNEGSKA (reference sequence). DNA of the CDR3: TGCAGTGCTAGATCCGGAAACACCATATATTTT. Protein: CSARSGNTIYF.